The clone carrying this T cell receptor (beta chain) is labeled large (0.1 to 1%). What it recognizes is unknown. Treatment reported: roughly ten-day PBMC culture with coronavirus spike peptide pools or control peptides (ViraFEST assay). Peptide pool stimulation in ViraFEST expanded antigen-specific T cells, whose TCRs were then sequenced. The CDR3 length is 15 residues. The germline CDR1 and CDR2 sequences are MNHEY and SVGAGI. With 4 bases removed from V and 0 bases from J, the gap between germline ends came to 13 bases. This sample is part of a study of vaccination and CD4 T cells after COVID-19. An Oncomine TCR Beta short-read assay was used to sequence the DNA from cultured CD4+ T cells. TCRdb recomputed calls from the PCR reads with MiXCR, one row per CDR3 protein. The data contain under 4,500 distinct CDR3 sequences, 35% to 45% of them singletons.

Source material: CD4+ T cells from blood, cultured in vitro. The chain couples TRBV6-5 to TRBJ2-7; TRBD1 might be the D (6 bases). This TCR was sampled from a human donor who had recovered from COVID-19. The CDR3 region is CASSSTGFSSYEQYF. The CDR3 DNA reads TGTGCCAGCAGTTCAACAGGGTTTTCCTCCTACGAGCAGTACTTC.